This TCR beta chain stems from a study of breast tumors, draining lymph nodes, adjacent tissues. General study points: Compared with basal-like, luminal-like tumors shared significantly more repertoire with nontumor tissue. Tumor TCR diversity was below lymph nodes but above nontumor tissue. Tumor T cell lymph node origin was a supported hypothesis, not proven.

Concerning this clonotype itself: Its antigen is still unknown. A much more abundant neighbour one base away suggests this may be a read error.

TCRdb reprocessed the multiplex PCR reads with MiXCR, giving one entry per CDR3 protein. The table shows 190,000 or so distinct CDR3 sequences, with 25% to 40% occurring only once. Axillary draining lymph nodes of breast cancer patients supplied the node samples. Germline values: CDR1 DFQATT, CDR2 SNEGSKA (reference sequence). This CDR3 has 11 residues. The sequence came from a female donor with breast cancer. Some clones in this sample may be carry-over from other donors' samples. Source material: axillary lymph node tissue. V is TRBV20-1 and J is TRBJ2-1, with D unclear. CDR3 nucleotide sequence: TGCAGTGCTAGTAGGTCAGAGAAGCAGTCCTTC. Its translation: CSASRSEKQSF.